A selection of T cell receptor beta chains follows, all from one sample in a study of T cells after yellow fever vaccination. One entry per CDR3 protein results from TCRdb running MiXCR on the 5' RACE reads. There are over 35,000 distinct CDR3 sequences in the sample; 5% to 8% occur only once, and under 11% lies in the top ten. The starting material was PBMCs, either bulk or a sorted T-cell subset (CD4+, CD8+, memory, or dextramer-sorted; not recorded which), obtained 45 days after the yellow fever booster vaccination. These receptors came from a man aged 25 to 40 who received the YFV17D yellow fever vaccine. Both conserved end residues are part of each CDR3. D genes are given only for firm matches. Clone size appears in some rows only: once, few, many, or a class for an expanded clone.

CDR3nt: TGTGCCAGCAGTTCCGGACAGGGGAGGTCACCCCTCCACTTT; CDR3aa: CASSSGQGRSPLHF; abundance: .; j_gene: TRBJ1-6; v_gene: TRBV6-5; d_gene: TRBD1
CDR3nt: TGTGCCAGCAGCGAGATTAGCGGGTTACAAGAGACCCAGTACTTC; CDR3aa: CASSEISGLQETQYF; abundance: many; j_gene: TRBJ2-5; v_gene: TRBV3-1; d_gene: TRBD2
CDR3nt: TGTGCCAGCAGCCAAGATTGGAGGCGCCCAGGGGAGGGCGAAAACATTCAGTACTTC; CDR3aa: CASSQDWRRPGEGENIQYF; abundance: many; j_gene: TRBJ2-4; v_gene: TRBV14; d_gene: .
CDR3nt: TGTGCCAGCAGCCCTCAGGGCACCTCCTACAATGAGCAGTTCTTC; CDR3aa: CASSPQGTSYNEQFF; abundance: many; j_gene: TRBJ2-1; v_gene: TRBV7-8; d_gene: .
CDR3nt: TGTGCCAGCAGCCCGCGGGGGAGCGGAACGTCCTACGAGCAGTACTTC; CDR3aa: CASSPRGSGTSYEQYF; abundance: few; j_gene: TRBJ2-7; v_gene: TRBV3-1; d_gene: TRBD2
CDR3nt: TGTGCCAGCAGCCAAGATAGGGGACGAGACACCGGGGAGCTGTTTTTT; CDR3aa: CASSQDRGRDTGELFF; abundance: many; j_gene: TRBJ2-2; v_gene: TRBV4-2; d_gene: .
CDR3nt: TGCGCCTCCAGTGGGGCGCCGGGCACTGAAGCTTTCTTT; CDR3aa: CASSGAPGTEAFF; abundance: few; j_gene: TRBJ1-1; v_gene: TRBV5-1; d_gene: .
CDR3nt: TGTGCCAGTATCAGGACGGCAAGCAACACTGAAGCTTTCTTT; CDR3aa: CASIRTASNTEAFF; abundance: few; j_gene: TRBJ1-1; v_gene: TRBV19; d_gene: .
CDR3nt: TGTGCCAGCAGCTTGGAAGGATACGGGAGGCATCAGCCCCAGCATTTT; CDR3aa: CASSLEGYGRHQPQHF; abundance: .; j_gene: TRBJ1-5; v_gene: TRBV5-5; d_gene: .
CDR3nt: TGTGCCAGCAGCTTGACACGGGAGACCCAGTACTTC; CDR3aa: CASSLTRETQYF; abundance: many; j_gene: TRBJ2-5; v_gene: TRBV7-2; d_gene: .
CDR3nt: TGTGCCAGCTCACCCGGGGGACGCTCCTACGAGCAGTACTTC; CDR3aa: CASSPGGRSYEQYF; abundance: many; j_gene: TRBJ2-7; v_gene: TRBV18; d_gene: .
CDR3nt: TGTGCCAGCAGCCTAGACATAGTAAATCAGCCCCAGCATTTT; CDR3aa: CASSLDIVNQPQHF; abundance: many; j_gene: TRBJ1-5; v_gene: TRBV7-2; d_gene: .
CDR3nt: TGCAGTGCTAGAGAAGGGACAGGGGAGCAAGAGACCCAGTACTTC; CDR3aa: CSAREGTGEQETQYF; abundance: many; j_gene: TRBJ2-5; v_gene: TRBV20-1; d_gene: TRBD1
CDR3nt: TGCAGCGTTGGTACAGGTATCGACGAGCAGTACTTC; CDR3aa: CSVGTGIDEQYF; abundance: many; j_gene: TRBJ2-7; v_gene: TRBV29-1; d_gene: .
CDR3nt: TGCAGTGCTAGCGGGGCGTATGAAAAACTGTTTTTT; CDR3aa: CSASGAYEKLFF; abundance: many; j_gene: TRBJ1-4; v_gene: TRBV20-1; d_gene: .
CDR3nt: TGTGCCAGCATCGGCTCACGGGGGGAGACCCAGTACTTC; CDR3aa: CASIGSRGETQYF; abundance: .; j_gene: TRBJ2-5; v_gene: TRBV3-1; d_gene: .
CDR3nt: TGTGCCAGCAGCACCGGCCGTGTCTACTCCTACGAGCAGTACTTC; CDR3aa: CASSTGRVYSYEQYF; abundance: many; j_gene: TRBJ2-7; v_gene: TRBV7-2; d_gene: .
CDR3nt: TGCGCCAGCAGCGATCAGGGAGGAGGAAACACCATATATTTT; CDR3aa: CASSDQGGGNTIYF; abundance: few; j_gene: TRBJ1-3; v_gene: TRBV5-1; d_gene: .
CDR3nt: TGTGCCAGCAGTTTGCCCAGCGGGAACACAGATACGCAGTATTTT; CDR3aa: CASSLPSGNTDTQYF; abundance: many; j_gene: TRBJ2-3; v_gene: TRBV12-3/TRBV12-4; d_gene: TRBD2
CDR3nt: TGTGCCAGCATCCCGGAGCGGGGGAGCTACGAGCAGTACTTC; CDR3aa: CASIPERGSYEQYF; abundance: many; j_gene: TRBJ2-7; v_gene: TRBV5-6; d_gene: TRBD2
CDR3nt: TGCAGTGCATTCGCTAGCGGGAGGTTCCACAATGAGCAGTTCTTC; CDR3aa: CSAFASGRFHNEQFF; abundance: .; j_gene: TRBJ2-1; v_gene: TRBV20-1; d_gene: TRBD2
CDR3nt: TGTGCCAGTAGTCTAGGGGGACAGAGAACAGAGACCCAGTACTTC; CDR3aa: CASSLGGQRTETQYF; abundance: few; j_gene: TRBJ2-5; v_gene: TRBV19; d_gene: TRBD1
CDR3nt: TGCAGTGCAATACGGGTGGAAAATTACGAGCAGTACTTC; CDR3aa: CSAIRVENYEQYF; abundance: .; j_gene: TRBJ2-7; v_gene: TRBV20-1; d_gene: .
CDR3nt: TGTGCCAGCAGCTTAGGATTCGGGACAGGGCAATACGAGCAGTACTTC; CDR3aa: CASSLGFGTGQYEQYF; abundance: few; j_gene: TRBJ2-7; v_gene: TRBV7-2; d_gene: TRBD1
CDR3nt: TGTGCCAGCAGCCCGGCGGGCACTGAAGCTTTCTTT; CDR3aa: CASSPAGTEAFF; abundance: few; j_gene: TRBJ1-1; v_gene: TRBV5-6; d_gene: .
CDR3nt: TGTGCCAGCAGCTTGGCCCGCGGGGGCTCAGAGACCCAGTACTTC; CDR3aa: CASSLARGGSETQYF; abundance: few; j_gene: TRBJ2-5; v_gene: TRBV5-6; d_gene: .
CDR3nt: TGTGCCAGCAGTTACTTGGGTAGCGGGAAGAATGAGCAGTTCTTC; CDR3aa: CASSYLGSGKNEQFF; abundance: few; j_gene: TRBJ2-1; v_gene: TRBV6-5; d_gene: TRBD2
CDR3nt: TGTGCCAGACTAAGTGTGTCAACTAATGAAAAACTGTTTTTT; CDR3aa: CARLSVSTNEKLFF; abundance: many; j_gene: TRBJ1-4; v_gene: TRBV6-1; d_gene: .
CDR3nt: TGTGCCAGCAGCGGGCAAACGGGACGGTACACTGAAGCTTTCTTT; CDR3aa: CASSGQTGRYTEAFF; abundance: many; j_gene: TRBJ1-1; v_gene: TRBV11-2; d_gene: .
CDR3nt: TGTGCCAGCAGCTTAGTTAGCGGGGGGCACTACGAGCAGTACTTC; CDR3aa: CASSLVSGGHYEQYF; abundance: .; j_gene: TRBJ2-7; v_gene: TRBV7-9; d_gene: TRBD2
CDR3nt: TGTGCCAGCAGCTTGGTAGGGACAGGGATAAGGGAGCAGTACTTC; CDR3aa: CASSLVGTGIREQYF; abundance: once; j_gene: TRBJ2-7; v_gene: TRBV5-6; d_gene: TRBD1
CDR3nt: TGCAGTGCTAGGAACGGACTAACCCCAGTCACAGATACGCAGTATTTT; CDR3aa: CSARNGLTPVTDTQYF; abundance: .; j_gene: TRBJ2-3; v_gene: TRBV20-1; d_gene: .
CDR3nt: TGTGCCAGCGCCCGGGGCTCCGGGGAGCTGTTTTTT; CDR3aa: CASARGSGELFF; abundance: many; j_gene: TRBJ2-2; v_gene: TRBV12-3/TRBV12-4; d_gene: .
CDR3nt: TGCAGTGCTACGGGGGGGTATAGCGGATACACAGATACGCAGTATTTT; CDR3aa: CSATGGYSGYTDTQYF; abundance: .; j_gene: TRBJ2-3; v_gene: TRBV20-1; d_gene: TRBD2
CDR3nt: TGTGCCAGCAGAGTCTATCGGGACCCCCTCAGGAATGAGCAGTTCTTC; CDR3aa: CASRVYRDPLRNEQFF; abundance: few; j_gene: TRBJ2-1; v_gene: TRBV2; d_gene: .
CDR3nt: TGTGCCATCAGTGATGACGGGGGAGGCATTCAGTACTTC; CDR3aa: CAISDDGGGIQYF; abundance: many; j_gene: TRBJ2-4; v_gene: TRBV10-3; d_gene: .
CDR3nt: TGTGCCAGCAGTTTCGTATACTCAGGGTCGGGTCCGAATGAGCAGTTCTTC; CDR3aa: CASSFVYSGSGPNEQFF; abundance: many; j_gene: TRBJ2-1; v_gene: TRBV6-5; d_gene: .
CDR3nt: TGTGCCAGCAGTCCGGGACTAGCGGGAGACAACTACAATGAGCAGTTCTTC; CDR3aa: CASSPGLAGDNYNEQFF; abundance: many; j_gene: TRBJ2-1; v_gene: TRBV12-3/TRBV12-4; d_gene: TRBD2
CDR3nt: TGTGCCAGCAGCGCCGCCGGGACAGGAGGTTACGAGCAGTACTTC; CDR3aa: CASSAAGTGGYEQYF; abundance: few; j_gene: TRBJ2-7; v_gene: TRBV9; d_gene: TRBD1
CDR3nt: TGCGCCAGCAGCCCCGGGACAGGCGAAACTGGGGCCAACGTCCTGACTTTC; CDR3aa: CASSPGTGETGANVLTF; abundance: many; j_gene: TRBJ2-6; v_gene: TRBV5-1; d_gene: TRBD1
CDR3nt: TGTGCCAGCTCGAGGGGGGCGGTTCGCTCCTACGAGCAGTACTTC; CDR3aa: CASSRGAVRSYEQYF; abundance: many; j_gene: TRBJ2-7; v_gene: TRBV18; d_gene: .
CDR3nt: TGTGCCAGCAGCCCCGATTCTAACTATGGCTACACCTTC; CDR3aa: CASSPDSNYGYTF; abundance: many; j_gene: TRBJ1-2; v_gene: TRBV7-2; d_gene: .